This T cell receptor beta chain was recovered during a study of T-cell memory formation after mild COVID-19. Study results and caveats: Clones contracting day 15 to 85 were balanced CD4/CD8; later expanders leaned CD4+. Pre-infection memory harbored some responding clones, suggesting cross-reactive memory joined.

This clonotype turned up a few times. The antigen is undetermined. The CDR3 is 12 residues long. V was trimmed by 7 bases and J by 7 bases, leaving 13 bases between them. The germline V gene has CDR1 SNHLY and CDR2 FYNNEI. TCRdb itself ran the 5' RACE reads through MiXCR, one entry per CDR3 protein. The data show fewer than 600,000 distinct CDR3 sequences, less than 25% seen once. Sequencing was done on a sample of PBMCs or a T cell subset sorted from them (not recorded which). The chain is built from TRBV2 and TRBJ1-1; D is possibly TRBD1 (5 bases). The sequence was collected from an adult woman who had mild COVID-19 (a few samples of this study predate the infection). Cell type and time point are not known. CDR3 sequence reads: CASISGLVEAFF. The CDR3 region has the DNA TGTGCCAGCATTTCAGGGTTGGTTGAAGCTTTCTTT.